The clone carrying this T cell receptor beta chain was detected only a few times. The target antigen is unknown. Between the trimmed V and J ends, which lost 10 bases and 4 bases, there was a span of 8 bases. CDR3 length: 12 amino acids. Using its own MiXCR run on the 5' RACE reads, TCRdb lists one record per CDR3 protein. Seen here are under 250,000 distinct CDR3 sequences, around a tenth observed once, and the top ten hold 5.1%. This sample was taken from a study of identical twins. Regarding the study as a whole: The study based its conclusions on cross-sectional statistical analysis and did not follow the same donors. Monozygotic twin pairs showed more out-of-frame TCR alpha sharing than models estimated. Whereas memory repertoires showed no such difference, abundant cord blood beta clonotypes carried fewer insertions. Out-of-frame alpha sequences that twins shared showed excess low generation probability.

Sequenced sample: memory (CD45RO+) T cells sorted from blood. The clonotype was recovered from a woman in her late teens or twenties in good health. This chain connects TRBV12-3 or TRBV12-4 to TRBJ2-6; no definite D call. The CDR3 DNA reads as TGTGCCACAGCAAAGGGGGCCAACGTCCTGACTTTC. It encodes CATAKGANVLTF.